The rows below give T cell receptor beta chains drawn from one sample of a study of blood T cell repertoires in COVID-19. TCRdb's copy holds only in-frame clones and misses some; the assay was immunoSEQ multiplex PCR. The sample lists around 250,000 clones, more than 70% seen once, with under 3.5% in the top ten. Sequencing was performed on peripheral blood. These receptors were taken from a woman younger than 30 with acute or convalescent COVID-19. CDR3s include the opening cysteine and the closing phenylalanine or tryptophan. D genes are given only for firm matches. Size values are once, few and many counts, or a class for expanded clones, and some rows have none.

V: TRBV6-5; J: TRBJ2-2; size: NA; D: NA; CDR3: CASRYTPNTGELFF; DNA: TGTGCCAGTCGGTATACTCCGAACACCGGGGAGCTGTTTTTT
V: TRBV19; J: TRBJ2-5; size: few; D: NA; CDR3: CASSIVISGETQYF; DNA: TGTGCCAGTAGTATAGTCATAAGCGGAGAGACCCAGTACTTC
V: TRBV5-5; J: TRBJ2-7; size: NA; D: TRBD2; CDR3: CASSSGGLAEAAYEQYF; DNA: TGTGCCAGCAGCTCCGGTGGGCTAGCGGAAGCAGCCTACGAGCAGTACTTC
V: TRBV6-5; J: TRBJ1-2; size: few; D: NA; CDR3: CASSYMPEGIGGYTF; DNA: TGTGCCAGCAGCTACATGCCGGAGGGGATTGGTGGCTACACCTTC
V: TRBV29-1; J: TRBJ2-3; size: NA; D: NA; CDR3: CSVVGQESTDTQYF; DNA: TGCAGCGTTGTAGGTCAGGAAAGCACAGATACGCAGTATTTT
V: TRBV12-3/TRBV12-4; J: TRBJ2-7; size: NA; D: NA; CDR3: CASSRDNSYEQYF; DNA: TGTGCCAGCAGCCGAGACAACTCCTACGAGCAGTACTTC
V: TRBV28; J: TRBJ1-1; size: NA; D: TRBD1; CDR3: CASSLGNYRGSTEAFF; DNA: TGTGCCAGCAGTTTGGGAAACTACAGGGGATCCACTGAAGCTTTCTTT
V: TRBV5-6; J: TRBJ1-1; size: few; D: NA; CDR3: CASSFMPGLMYTEAFF; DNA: TGTGCCAGCAGCTTCATGCCCGGACTTATGTACACTGAAGCTTTCTTT
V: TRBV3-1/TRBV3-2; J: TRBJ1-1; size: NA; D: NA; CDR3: CASSQDWQGREAFF; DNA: TGTGCCAGCAGCCAAGATTGGCAGGGAAGGGAAGCTTTCTTT
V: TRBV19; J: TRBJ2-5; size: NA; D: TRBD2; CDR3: CASSDLAGGKETQYF; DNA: TGTGCCAGTAGTGATCTAGCGGGAGGAAAAGAGACCCAGTACTTC
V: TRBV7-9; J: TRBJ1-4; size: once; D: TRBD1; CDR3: CASTYVRQGAGEKLFF; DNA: TGTGCCAGCACTTACGTACGACAGGGGGCAGGTGAAAAACTGTTTTTT
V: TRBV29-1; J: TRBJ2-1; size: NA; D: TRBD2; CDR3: CSVQMTSGRWNEQFF; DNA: TGCAGCGTTCAAATGACTAGCGGGAGGTGGAATGAGCAGTTCTTC
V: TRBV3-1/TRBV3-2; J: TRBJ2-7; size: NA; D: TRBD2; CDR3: CASSPQGGRVYEQYF; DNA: TGTGCCAGCAGCCCGCAGGGCGGGAGAGTCTACGAGCAGTACTTC
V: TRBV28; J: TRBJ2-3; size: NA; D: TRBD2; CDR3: CASTTTGEGTDTQYF; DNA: TGTGCCAGCACCACCACGGGGGAGGGAACAGATACGCAGTATTTT
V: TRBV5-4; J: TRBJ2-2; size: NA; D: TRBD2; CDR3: CASSAGLAGAGELFF; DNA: TGTGCCAGCAGCGCCGGACTAGCGGGTGCCGGGGAGCTGTTTTTT
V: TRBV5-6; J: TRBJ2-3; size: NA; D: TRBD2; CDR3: CASSLEGSGRPDTQYF; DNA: TGTGCCAGCAGCTTGGAAGGTAGCGGGAGACCAGATACGCAGTATTTT
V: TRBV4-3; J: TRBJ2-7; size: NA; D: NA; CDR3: CASSRGTGLNEQYF; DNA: TGCGCCAGCAGCCGGGGTACAGGGTTAAACGAGCAGTACTTC
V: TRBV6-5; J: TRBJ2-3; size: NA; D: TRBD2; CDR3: CASSYSGTSGEDTQYF; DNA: TGTGCCAGCAGTTACTCAGGGACTAGCGGGGAAGATACGCAGTATTTT
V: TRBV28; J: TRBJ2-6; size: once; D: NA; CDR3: CASSSHSWANVLTF; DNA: TGTGCCAGCAGTTCCCACAGCTGGGCCAACGTCCTGACTTTC
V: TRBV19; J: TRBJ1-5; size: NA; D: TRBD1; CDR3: CASSIWHGGTVSNQPQHF; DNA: TGTGCCAGTAGTATCTGGCATGGGGGGACAGTTAGCAATCAGCCCCAGCATTTT
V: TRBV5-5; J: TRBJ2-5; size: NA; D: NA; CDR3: CASSFVETQYF; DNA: TGTGCCAGCAGCTTCGTGGAGACCCAGTACTTC
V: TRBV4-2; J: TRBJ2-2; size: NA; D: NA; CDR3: CASSQDPAGAGELFF; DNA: TGTGCCAGCAGCCAAGATCCCGCCGGGGCCGGGGAGCTGTTTTTT
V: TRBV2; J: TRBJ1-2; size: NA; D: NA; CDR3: CASRGFRQWGYTF; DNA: TGTGCCAGCAGGGGATTCAGACAGTGGGGCTACACCTTC